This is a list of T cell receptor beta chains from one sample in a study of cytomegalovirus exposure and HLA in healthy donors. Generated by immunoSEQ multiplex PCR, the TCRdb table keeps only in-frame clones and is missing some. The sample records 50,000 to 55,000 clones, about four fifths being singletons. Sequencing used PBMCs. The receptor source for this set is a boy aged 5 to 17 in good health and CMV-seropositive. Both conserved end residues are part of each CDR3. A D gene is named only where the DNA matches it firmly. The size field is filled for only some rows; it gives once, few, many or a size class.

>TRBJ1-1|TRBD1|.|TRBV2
TGTGCCAGCAGTGGAGGGACAGCGAACACTGAAGCTTTCTTT
CASSGGTANTEAFF
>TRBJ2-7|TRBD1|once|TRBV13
TGTGCCAGCACCCGACAGGGTCGGTCCTACGAGCAGTACTTC
CASTRQGRSYEQYF
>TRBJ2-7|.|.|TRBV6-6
TGTGCCAGCGGATACTCGACAGAGTTCTACGAGCAGTACTTC
CASGYSTEFYEQYF
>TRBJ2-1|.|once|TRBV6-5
TGTGCCAGCAGTTACATACAGCGGCAAAATGAGCAGTTCTTC
CASSYIQRQNEQFF
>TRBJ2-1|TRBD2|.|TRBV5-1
TGCGCCAGCAGCTGGAGCGGGGGTTATAATGAGCAGTTCTTC
CASSWSGGYNEQFF
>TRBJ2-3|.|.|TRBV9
TGTGCCAGCAGCGCCTTTGGACAGAGCACAGATACGCAGTATTTT
CASSAFGQSTDTQYF
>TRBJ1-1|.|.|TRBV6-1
TGTGCCAGCGAGATCTATAGCATGAACACTGAAGCTTTCTTT
CASEIYSMNTEAFF
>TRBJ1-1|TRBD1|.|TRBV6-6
TGTGCCAGCAGTTCCTCAGACAGGGGAGGGACTGAAGCTTTCTTT
CASSSSDRGGTEAFF
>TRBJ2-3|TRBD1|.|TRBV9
TGTGCCAGCAGCTTCTTGGGACAGAGCACAGATACGCAGTATTTT
CASSFLGQSTDTQYF
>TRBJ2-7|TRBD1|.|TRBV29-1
TGCAGCGTCGATGGGGTCAGGGGGAGCTCCTACGAGCAGTACTTC
CSVDGVRGSSYEQYF
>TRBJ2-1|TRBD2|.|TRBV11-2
TGTGCCAGCAGCTCCCTCACGGGGGGTATTTATGAGCAGTTCTTC
CASSSLTGGIYEQFF
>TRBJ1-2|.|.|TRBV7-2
TGTGCCAGCAGCTTGATGGGACTTCCAGGAGGTGGCTACACCTTC
CASSLMGLPGGGYTF
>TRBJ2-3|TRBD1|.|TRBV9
TGTGCCAGCAGCGTACGGACAGGGGGCCCAGATACGCAGTATTTT
CASSVRTGGPDTQYF
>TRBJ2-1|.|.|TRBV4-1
TGCGCCAGCAGCCAATTTCAGTATTCCCCCTCCCAACGTTACAATGAGCAGTTCTTC
CASSQFQYSPSQRYNEQFF
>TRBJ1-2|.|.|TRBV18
TGTGCCAGCTCTCCGACATCAGGGGAGAGTCGGGGCTACACCTTC
CASSPTSGESRGYTF
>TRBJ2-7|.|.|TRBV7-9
TGTGCCAGCAGCTTCTCGACCGGGTCTACCTCCTACGAGCAGTACTTC
CASSFSTGSTSYEQYF
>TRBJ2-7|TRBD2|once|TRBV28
TGTGCCAGCAGTCTACTAGCGGGGGGGTCTAGCTCCTACGAGCAGTACTTC
CASSLLAGGSSSYEQYF
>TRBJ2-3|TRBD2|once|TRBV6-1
TGTGCCAGCACCTCGGGGGGTAGCACAGATACGCAGTATTTT
CASTSGGSTDTQYF
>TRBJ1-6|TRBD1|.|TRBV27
TGTGCCAGCACCCGATTTCGTCGCGCCGCGACAGGGAAGTCACCCCTCCACTTT
CASTRFRRAATGKSPLHF
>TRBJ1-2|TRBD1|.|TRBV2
TGTGCCAGCAGCTCCATCGACAGGGGGCGTCGGTTTGGCTACACCTTC
CASSSIDRGRRFGYTF
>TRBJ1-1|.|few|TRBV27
TGTGCCAGCAGTTCTGGCGGGACTGAAGCTTTCTTT
CASSSGGTEAFF
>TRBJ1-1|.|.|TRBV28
TGTGCCAGCTCGTCGGGGAACGTGAACACTGAAGCTTTCTTT
CASSSGNVNTEAFF
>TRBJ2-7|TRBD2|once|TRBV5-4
TGTGCCAGCAGCCGTCGGACTAGCCGAGAAAACGAGCAGTACTTC
CASSRRTSRENEQYF
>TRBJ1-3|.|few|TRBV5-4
TGTGCCAGCACAACATCGGGAGGAAACACCATATATTTT
CASTTSGGNTIYF
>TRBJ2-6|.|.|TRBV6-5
TGTGCCAGCAGTTACCCAGGTACCGGGGCCAACGTCCTGACTTTC
CASSYPGTGANVLTF
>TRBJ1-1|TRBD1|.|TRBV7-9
TGTGCCAGCACTAATGACAGGGCTAGGGCTTTCTTT
CASTNDRARAFF
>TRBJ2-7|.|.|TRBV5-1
TGCGCCAGCAGTTCGGAGATCTCCTACGAGCAGTACTTC
CASSSEISYEQYF
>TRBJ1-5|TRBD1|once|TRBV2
TGTGCCAGCAGTGAGACAGGGGATCAGCCCCAGCATTTT
CASSETGDQPQHF
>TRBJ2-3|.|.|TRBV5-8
TGTGCCAGCAGCTTGATCAGGGCCGATACGCAGTATTTT
CASSLIRADTQYF
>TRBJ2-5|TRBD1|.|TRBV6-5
TGTGCCAGCAGCCACCCTAGGACAGGCCAAGAGACCCAGTACTTC
CASSHPRTGQETQYF
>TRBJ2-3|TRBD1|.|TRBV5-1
TGCGCCAGCAGCTTGGGGTCGACAGGGGTAAACACAGATACGCAGTATTTT
CASSLGSTGVNTDTQYF
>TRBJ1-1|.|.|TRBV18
TGTGCCAGCTCACCTAGTACAGAGAACACTGAAGCTTTCTTT
CASSPSTENTEAFF
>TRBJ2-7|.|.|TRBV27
TGTGCCAGCAGTCTTGACAGGCGCCCCTACGAGCAGTACTTC
CASSLDRRPYEQYF